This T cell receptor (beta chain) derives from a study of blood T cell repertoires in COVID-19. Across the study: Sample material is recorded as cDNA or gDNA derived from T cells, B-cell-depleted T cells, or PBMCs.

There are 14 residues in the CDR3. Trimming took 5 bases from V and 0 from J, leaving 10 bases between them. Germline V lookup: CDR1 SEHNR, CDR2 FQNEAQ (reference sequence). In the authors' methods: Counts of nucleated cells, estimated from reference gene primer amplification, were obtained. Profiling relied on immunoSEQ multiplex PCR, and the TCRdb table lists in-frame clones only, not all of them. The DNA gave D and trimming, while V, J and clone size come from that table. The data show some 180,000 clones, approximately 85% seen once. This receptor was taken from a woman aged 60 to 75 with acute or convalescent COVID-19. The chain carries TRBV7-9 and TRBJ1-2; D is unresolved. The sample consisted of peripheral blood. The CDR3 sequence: CASSPAGANYGYTF. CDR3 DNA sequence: TGTGCCAGCAGCCCGGCGGGAGCTAACTATGGCTACACCTTC.